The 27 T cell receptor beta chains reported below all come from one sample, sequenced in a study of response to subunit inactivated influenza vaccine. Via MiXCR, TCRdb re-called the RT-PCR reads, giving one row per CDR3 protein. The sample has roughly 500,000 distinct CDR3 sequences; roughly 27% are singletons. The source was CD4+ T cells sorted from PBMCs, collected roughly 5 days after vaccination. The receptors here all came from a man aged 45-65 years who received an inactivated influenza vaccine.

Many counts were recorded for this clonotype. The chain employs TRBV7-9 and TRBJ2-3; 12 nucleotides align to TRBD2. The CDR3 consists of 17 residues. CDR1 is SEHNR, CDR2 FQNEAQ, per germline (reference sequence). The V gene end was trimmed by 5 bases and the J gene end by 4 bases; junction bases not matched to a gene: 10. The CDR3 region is CASSRLRTSGMADTQYF. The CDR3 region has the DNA TGTGCCAGCAGCCGCCTTAGGACTAGCGGGATGGCAGATACGCAGTATTTT.

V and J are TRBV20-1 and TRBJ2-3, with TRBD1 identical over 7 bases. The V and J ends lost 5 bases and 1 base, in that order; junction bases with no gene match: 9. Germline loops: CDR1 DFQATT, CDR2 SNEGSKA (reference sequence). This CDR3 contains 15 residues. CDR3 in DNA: TGCAGTGCTTTACAGGGGCAAGGAGGCACAGATACGCAGTATTTT. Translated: CSALQGQGGTDTQYF.

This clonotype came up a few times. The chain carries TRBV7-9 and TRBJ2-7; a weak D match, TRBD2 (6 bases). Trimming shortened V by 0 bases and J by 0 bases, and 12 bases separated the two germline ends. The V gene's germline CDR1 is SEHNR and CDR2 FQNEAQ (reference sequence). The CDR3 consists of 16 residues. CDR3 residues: CASSLALGGSSYEQYF. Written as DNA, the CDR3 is TGTGCCAGCAGCTTAGCGCTCGGGGGTAGCTCCTACGAGCAGTACTTC.

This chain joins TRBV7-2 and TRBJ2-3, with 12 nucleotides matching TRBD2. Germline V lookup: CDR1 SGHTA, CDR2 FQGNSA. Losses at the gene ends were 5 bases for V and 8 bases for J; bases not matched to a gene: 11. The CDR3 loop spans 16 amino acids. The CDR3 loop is CASSPSSGGVRGTQYF. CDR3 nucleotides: TGTGCCAGCAGCCCGTCTAGCGGGGGGGTACGGGGTACGCAGTATTTT.

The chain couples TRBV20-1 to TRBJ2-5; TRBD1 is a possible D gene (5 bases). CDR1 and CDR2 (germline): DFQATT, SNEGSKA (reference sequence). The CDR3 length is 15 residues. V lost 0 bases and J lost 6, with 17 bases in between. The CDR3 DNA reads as TGCAGTGCTAGAGATTGGGGTCAGGGAATCAAGACCCAGTACTTC. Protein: CSARDWGQGIKTQYF.

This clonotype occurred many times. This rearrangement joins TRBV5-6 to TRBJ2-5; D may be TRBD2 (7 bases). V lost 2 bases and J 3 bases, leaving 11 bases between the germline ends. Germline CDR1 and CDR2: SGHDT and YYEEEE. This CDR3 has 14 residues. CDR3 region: CASSFSGGKETQYF. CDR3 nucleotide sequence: TGTGCCAGCAGCTTTTCGGGGGGCAAAGAGACCCAGTACTTC.

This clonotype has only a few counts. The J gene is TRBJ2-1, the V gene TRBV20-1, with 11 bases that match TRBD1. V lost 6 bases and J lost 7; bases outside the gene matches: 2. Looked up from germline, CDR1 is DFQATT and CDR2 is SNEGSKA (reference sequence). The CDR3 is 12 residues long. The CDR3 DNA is TGCAGTGCCGGGACAGGGGGGAATGAGCAGTTCTTC. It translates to CSAGTGGNEQFF.

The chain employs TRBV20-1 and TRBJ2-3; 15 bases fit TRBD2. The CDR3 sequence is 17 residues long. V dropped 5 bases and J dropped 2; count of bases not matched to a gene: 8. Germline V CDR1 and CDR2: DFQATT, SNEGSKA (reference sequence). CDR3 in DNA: TGCAGTGCTGGCGGACTAGCGGGAGGGCCCTACACAGATACGCAGTATTTT. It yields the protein CSAGGLAGGPYTDTQYF.

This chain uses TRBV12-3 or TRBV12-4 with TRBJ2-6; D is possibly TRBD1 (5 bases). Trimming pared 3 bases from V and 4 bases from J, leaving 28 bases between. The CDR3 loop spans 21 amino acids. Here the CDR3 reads CASSFLLGAGKPGKGANVLTF. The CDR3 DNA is TGTGCCAGCAGTTTCCTTCTTGGGGCAGGAAAACCCGGTAAGGGGGCCAACGTCCTGACTTTC.

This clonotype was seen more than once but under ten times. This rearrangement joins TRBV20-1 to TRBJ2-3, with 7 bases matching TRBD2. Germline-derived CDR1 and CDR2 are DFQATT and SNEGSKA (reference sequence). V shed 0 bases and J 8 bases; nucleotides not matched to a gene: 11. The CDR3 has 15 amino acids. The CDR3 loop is CSARDLGLAAVTQYF. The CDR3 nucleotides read TGCAGTGCTAGAGATCTGGGGCTAGCGGCAGTTACGCAGTATTTT.

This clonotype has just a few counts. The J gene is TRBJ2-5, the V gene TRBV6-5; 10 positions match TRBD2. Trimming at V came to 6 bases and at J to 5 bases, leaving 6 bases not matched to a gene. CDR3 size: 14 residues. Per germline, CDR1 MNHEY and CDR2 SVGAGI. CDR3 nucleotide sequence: TGTGCCAGCAGATTAGCGGGGGGTTGGGAGACCCAGTACTTC. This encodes CASRLAGGWETQYF.

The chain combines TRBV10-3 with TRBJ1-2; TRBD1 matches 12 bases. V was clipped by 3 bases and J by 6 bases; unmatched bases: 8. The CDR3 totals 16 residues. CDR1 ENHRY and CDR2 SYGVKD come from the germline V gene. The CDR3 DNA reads TGTGCCATCAGTGAAGGGACAGGGGGCAGTTTGAATGGCTACACCTTC. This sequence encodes CAISEGTGGSLNGYTF.

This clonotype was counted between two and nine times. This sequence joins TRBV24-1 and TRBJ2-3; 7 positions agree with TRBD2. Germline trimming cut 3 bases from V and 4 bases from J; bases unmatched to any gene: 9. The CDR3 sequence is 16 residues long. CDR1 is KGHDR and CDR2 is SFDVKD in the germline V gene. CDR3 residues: CATSDDLAAPPDTQYF. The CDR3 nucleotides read TGTGCCACCAGTGATGATCTAGCGGCCCCGCCAGATACGCAGTATTTT.

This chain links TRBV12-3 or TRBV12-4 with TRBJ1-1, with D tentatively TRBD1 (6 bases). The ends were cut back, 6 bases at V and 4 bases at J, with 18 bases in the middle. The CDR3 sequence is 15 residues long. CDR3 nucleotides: TGTGCCAGCAGAACTAACACAGGACAGTCCACTGAAGCTTTCTTT. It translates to CASRTNTGQSTEAFF.

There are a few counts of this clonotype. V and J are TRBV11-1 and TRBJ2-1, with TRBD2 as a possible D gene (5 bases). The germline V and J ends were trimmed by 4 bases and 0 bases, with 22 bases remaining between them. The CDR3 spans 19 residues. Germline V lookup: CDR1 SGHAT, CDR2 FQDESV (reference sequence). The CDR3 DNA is TGTGCCAGCAGCTCCTACCTTGGACTGACCCGAAGCTCCTACAATGAGCAGTTCTTC. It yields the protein CASSSYLGLTRSSYNEQFF. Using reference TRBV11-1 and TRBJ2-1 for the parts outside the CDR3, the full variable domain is EAEVAQSPRYKITEKSQAVAFWCDPISGHATLYWYRQILGQGPELLVQFQDESVVDDSQLPKDRFSAERLKGVDSTLKIQPAELGDSAMYLCASSSYLGLTRSSYNEQFFGPGTRLTVL.

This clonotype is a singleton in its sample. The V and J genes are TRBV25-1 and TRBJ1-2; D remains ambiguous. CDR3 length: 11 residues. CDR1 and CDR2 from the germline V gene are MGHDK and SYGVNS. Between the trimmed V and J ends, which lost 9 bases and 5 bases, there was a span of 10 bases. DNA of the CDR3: TGTGCCAGTACAACGGGATATGGCTACACCTTC. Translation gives CASTTGYGYTF.

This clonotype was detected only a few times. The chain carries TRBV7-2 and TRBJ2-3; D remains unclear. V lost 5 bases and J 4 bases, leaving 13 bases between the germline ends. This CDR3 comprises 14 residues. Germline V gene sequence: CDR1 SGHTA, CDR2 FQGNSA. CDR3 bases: TGTGCCAGCAGCCAACTTGGTTTGGCAGATACGCAGTATTTT. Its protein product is CASSQLGLADTQYF.

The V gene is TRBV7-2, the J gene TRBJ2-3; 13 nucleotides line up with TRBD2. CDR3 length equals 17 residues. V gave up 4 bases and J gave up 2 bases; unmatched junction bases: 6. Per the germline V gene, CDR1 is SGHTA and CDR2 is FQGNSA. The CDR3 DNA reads TGTGCCAGCAGCTCGGGACTAGCGGGGTTTGTCACAGATACGCAGTATTTT. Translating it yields CASSSGLAGFVTDTQYF.

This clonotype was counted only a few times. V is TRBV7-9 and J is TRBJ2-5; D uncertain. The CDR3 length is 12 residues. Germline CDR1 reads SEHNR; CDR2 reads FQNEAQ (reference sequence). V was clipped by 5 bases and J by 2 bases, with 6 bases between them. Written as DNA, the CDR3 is TGTGCCAGCAGCGAACGACAAGAGACCCAGTACTTC. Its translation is CASSERQETQYF.

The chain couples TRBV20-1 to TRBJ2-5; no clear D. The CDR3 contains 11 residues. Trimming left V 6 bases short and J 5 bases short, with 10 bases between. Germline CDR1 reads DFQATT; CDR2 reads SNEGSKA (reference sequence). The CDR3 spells CSALSRETQYF. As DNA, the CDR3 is TGCAGTGCGCTCTCTCGGGAGACCCAGTACTTC.

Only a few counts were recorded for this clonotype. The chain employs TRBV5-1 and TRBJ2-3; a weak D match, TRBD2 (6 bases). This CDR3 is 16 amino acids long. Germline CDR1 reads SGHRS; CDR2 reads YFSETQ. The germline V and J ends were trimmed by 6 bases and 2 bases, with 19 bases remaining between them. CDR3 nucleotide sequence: TGCGCCAGCACCCCCGGGAGAATGTCCTACACAGATACGCAGTATTTT. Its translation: CASTPGRMSYTDTQYF.

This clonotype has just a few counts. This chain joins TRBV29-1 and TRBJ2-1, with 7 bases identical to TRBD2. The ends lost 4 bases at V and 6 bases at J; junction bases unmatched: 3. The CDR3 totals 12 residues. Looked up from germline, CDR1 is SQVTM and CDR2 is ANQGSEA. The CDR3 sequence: CSVGLAANEQFF. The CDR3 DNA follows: TGCAGCGTTGGGCTAGCGGCCAATGAGCAGTTCTTC.

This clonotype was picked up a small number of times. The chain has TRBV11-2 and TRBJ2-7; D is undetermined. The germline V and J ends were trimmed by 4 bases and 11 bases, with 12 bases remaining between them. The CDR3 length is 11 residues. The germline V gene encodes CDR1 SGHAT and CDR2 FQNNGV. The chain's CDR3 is CASSSRSVKYF. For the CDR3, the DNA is TGTGCCAGCAGCTCCAGGTCGGTGAAGTACTTC. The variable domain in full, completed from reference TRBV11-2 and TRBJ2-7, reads EAGVAQSPRYKIIEKRQSVAFWCNPISGHATLYWYQQILGQGPKLLIQFQNNGVVDDSQLPKDRFSAERLKGVDSTLKIQPAKLEDSAVYLCASSSRSVKYFGPGTRLTVT.

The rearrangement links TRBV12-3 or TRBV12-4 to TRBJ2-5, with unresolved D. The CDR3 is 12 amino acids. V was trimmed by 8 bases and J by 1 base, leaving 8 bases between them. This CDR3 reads CASSQRQETQYF. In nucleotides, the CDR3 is TGTGCCAGCTCCCAGCGCCAAGAGACCCAGTACTTC.

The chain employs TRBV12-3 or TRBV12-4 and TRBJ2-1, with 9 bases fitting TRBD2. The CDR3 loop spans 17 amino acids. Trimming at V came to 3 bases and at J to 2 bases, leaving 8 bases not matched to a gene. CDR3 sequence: CASSFPGLALTYNEQFF. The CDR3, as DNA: TGTGCCAGCAGTTTTCCGGGACTAGCTCTTACCTACAATGAGCAGTTCTTC.

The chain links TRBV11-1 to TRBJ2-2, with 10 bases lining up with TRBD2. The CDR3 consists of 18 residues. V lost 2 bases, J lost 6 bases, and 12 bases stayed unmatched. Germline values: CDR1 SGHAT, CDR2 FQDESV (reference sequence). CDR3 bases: TGTGCCAGCAGCTTAACGGCTAGCGGGAGAGAGGTCGCCGGGGAGCTGTTTTTT. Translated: CASSLTASGREVAGELFF.

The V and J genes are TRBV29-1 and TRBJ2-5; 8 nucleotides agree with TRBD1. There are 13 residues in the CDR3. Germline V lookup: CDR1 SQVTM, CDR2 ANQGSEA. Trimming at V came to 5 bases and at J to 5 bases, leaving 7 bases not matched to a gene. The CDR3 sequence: CSVLDRGWETQYF. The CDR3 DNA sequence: TGCAGCGTTTTAGACAGGGGATGGGAGACCCAGTACTTC.